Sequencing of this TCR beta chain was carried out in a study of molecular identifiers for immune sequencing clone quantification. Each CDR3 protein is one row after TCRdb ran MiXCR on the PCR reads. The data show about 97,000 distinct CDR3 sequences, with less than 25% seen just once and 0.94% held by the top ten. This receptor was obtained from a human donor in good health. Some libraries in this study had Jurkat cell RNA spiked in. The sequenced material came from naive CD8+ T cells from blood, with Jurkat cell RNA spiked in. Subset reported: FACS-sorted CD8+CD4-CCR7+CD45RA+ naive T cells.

In DNA form, the CDR3 reads TGTGCCAGCAGAGTGGGGACGGAGTGGGCTTACGAGCAGTACTTC. This encodes CASRVGTEWAYEQYF. V and J are TRBV28 and TRBJ2-7, with D perhaps given as TRBD1 or TRBD2 (5 bases each). This CDR3 is 15 amino acids long. V was trimmed by 6 bases and J by 4 bases, leaving 19 bases between them. The V gene's germline CDR1 is MDHEN and CDR2 SYDVKM.